Shown below are 9 T cell receptor beta chains from a single sample sequenced in a study of early stage breast cancer tumors. The repertoire was sequenced with immunoSEQ multiplex PCR; TCRdb's copy has only in-frame clones and lacks some. The sample includes about 63,000 clones, 70% to 80% of them seen just once. Sequencing used blood. The receptors come from a person in their twenties or thirties with breast cancer.

V is TRBV6-4 and J is TRBJ2-3; possibly TRBD1 for D (6 bases). The CDR3 loop spans 15 amino acids. Germline assignment: CDR1 MRHNA and CDR2 SNTAGT. The ends were cut back, 4 bases at V and 0 bases at J, with 11 bases in the middle. The CDR3 protein is CASSVRTDSTDTQYF. CDR3 sequence (DNA): TGTGCCAGCAGTGTTCGGACAGATAGCACAGATACGCAGTATTTT.

The rearrangement uses TRBV7-2 and TRBJ1-6, with 9 nucleotides matching TRBD1. Unmatched junction bases numbered 4, after V lost 7 bases and J lost 6 bases. There are 14 residues in the CDR3. Germline V CDR1 and CDR2: SGHTA, FQGNSA. CDR3: CASNWGQGNSPLHF. CDR3 in DNA: TGTGCCAGCAACTGGGGACAGGGTAATTCACCCCTCCACTTT.

The V gene is TRBV5-6, the J gene TRBJ1-1, with D perhaps TRBD1 (6 bases). Trimming pared 0 bases from V and 0 bases from J, leaving 9 bases between. The CDR3 consists of 15 residues. Germline V lookup: CDR1 SGHDT, CDR2 YYEEEE. Here the CDR3 DNA reads TGTGCCAGCAGCTTGGCCGCAGGGGTGAACACTGAAGCTTTCTTT. Protein: CASSLAAGVNTEAFF.

The gene calls are TRBV6-5 and TRBJ2-7; 9 bases fit TRBD1. CDR3 length: 15 amino acids. Per the germline V gene, CDR1 is MNHEY and CDR2 is SVGAGI. The J segment lost 5 bases and the V segment lost 8 bases, leaving 13 bases of the junction unmatched. CDR3 protein: CASGNPPTGGNEQYF. DNA for the CDR3: TGTGCCAGCGGTAACCCCCCGACAGGGGGGAACGAGCAGTACTTC.

In DNA form, the CDR3 reads TGCGCCAGCAGCTTGGGGACTAGCGGCTACAATGAGCAGTTCTTC. Its protein product is CASSLGTSGYNEQFF. V is TRBV5-1 and J is TRBJ2-1; 10 positions match TRBD2. J was trimmed by 3 bases and V by 0 bases; bases with no gene match: 0. Looked up from germline, CDR1 is SGHRS and CDR2 is YFSETQ. This CDR3 comprises 15 residues.

This chain uses TRBV30 with TRBJ2-2; no reliable D call. V lost 4 bases to trimming and J lost 5 bases, with 17 bases between them. The CDR3 runs 15 residues. CDR1 and CDR2 (germline): GTSNPN, SVGIG (reference sequence). The CDR3 DNA follows: TGTGCCTGGACGCCTAAACTACCTAAAACCGGGGAGCTGTTTTTT. This codes for CAWTPKLPKTGELFF.

J is TRBJ1-2 and V is TRBV11-2; D is unclear. Germline lookup yields CDR1 SGHAT and CDR2 FQNNGV. The CDR3 spans 14 residues. V shed 8 bases and J shed 4 bases, with 17 bases lying between them. Here the CDR3 reads CASGRAFGSYGYTF. CDR3 DNA sequence: TGTGCCAGCGGTAGGGCTTTCGGCTCCTATGGCTACACCTTC.

The rearrangement uses TRBV25-1 and TRBJ2-1, with D perhaps matching TRBD2 (6 bases). V gave up 1 base and J gave up 8 bases, with 18 bases separating them. The CDR3 totals 16 residues. CDR1 is MGHDK and CDR2 is SYGVNS in the germline V gene. The CDR3 DNA follows: TGTGCCAGCAGTGAATTAGTGAGCGGAGGGGACTATGAGCAGTTCTTC. Translation gives CASSELVSGGDYEQFF.

The CDR3: CAWGSGAANTGELFF. The CDR3 region has the DNA TGTGCCTGGGGGAGCGGAGCCGCGAACACCGGGGAGCTGTTTTTT. The chain joins TRBV30 to TRBJ2-2, with a weak D call TRBD2 (5 bases). Trimming cost V 5 bases and J 0 bases, with 13 bases left between them. The CDR3 loop spans 15 amino acids. The germline V gene has CDR1 GTSNPN and CDR2 SVGIG (reference sequence).